The present T cell receptor (beta chain) was sequenced within a study of blood T cell repertoires in COVID-19. Study-wide context: T cells, B-cell-depleted T cells, or PBMCs supplied cDNA or gDNA.

Per the authors' pipeline: The authors estimated nucleated cell counts from reference gene primer amplification. Data came from immunoSEQ multiplex PCR; TCRdb stores just in-frame clones and leaves some out. The V and J calls and clone size were taken over from that table, and D and trimming were inferred from the DNA. The repertoire holds 160,000 or so clones, with approximately 85% as singletons. A note on this clone: One end of the junction varies from germline; a read error may be responsible.

This TCR was recovered from a man aged 35-49 years with acute or convalescent COVID-19. Specimen: peripheral blood.

The CDR3: CTSSLAGGNTGELFF. The CDR3 coding sequence is TGCACCAGCAGCCTGGCGGGGGGCAACACCGGGGAGCTGTTTTTT. The chain is built from TRBV5-1 and TRBJ2-2; TRBD2 matches 8 bases. This CDR3 has 15 residues. CDR1 SGHRS and CDR2 YFSETQ come from the germline V gene.